This T cell receptor (beta chain) was captured in a study of T and B cells in COVID-19 patients. Study as a whole: Peripheral blood came from COVID-19 patients with active infection or after recovery. At median age about 37 years, recovered patients were younger than active-infection patients at roughly 71. Of 20 active-infection patients, 11 to 12 were critically ill with mechanical ventilation or extracorporeal membrane oxygenation. General study points: Patients with COVID-19 reportedly showed strongly skewed T cell receptor beta variable and joining gene usage.

TRB rearrangements were amplified by multiplex PCR with BIOMED2 TRB-A/B primers. TCRdb itself ran the multiplex PCR reads through MiXCR, one entry per CDR3 protein. The table lists under 7,500 distinct CDR3 sequences, about 25% of them singletons, with around 20% in the top ten. From germline, CDR1 is MNHEY and CDR2 SVGAGI. The ends were cut back, 5 bases at V and 8 bases at J, with 15 bases in the middle. The CDR3 totals 14 residues. From blood, roughly 220-550 ng of genomic DNA served as TRB template. This clonotype was seen at least ten times. Its antigen is not known. The clonotype originates from a human donor with active COVID-19. The rearrangement uses TRBV6-5 and TRBJ1-4, with D tentatively TRBD1 (5 bases). Sequencing was done on a sample of blood. In DNA form, the CDR3 reads TGTGCCAGCAGTCCCCGGGGGGTTGGGGAAAAACTGTTTTTT. It yields the protein CASSPRGVGEKLFF.